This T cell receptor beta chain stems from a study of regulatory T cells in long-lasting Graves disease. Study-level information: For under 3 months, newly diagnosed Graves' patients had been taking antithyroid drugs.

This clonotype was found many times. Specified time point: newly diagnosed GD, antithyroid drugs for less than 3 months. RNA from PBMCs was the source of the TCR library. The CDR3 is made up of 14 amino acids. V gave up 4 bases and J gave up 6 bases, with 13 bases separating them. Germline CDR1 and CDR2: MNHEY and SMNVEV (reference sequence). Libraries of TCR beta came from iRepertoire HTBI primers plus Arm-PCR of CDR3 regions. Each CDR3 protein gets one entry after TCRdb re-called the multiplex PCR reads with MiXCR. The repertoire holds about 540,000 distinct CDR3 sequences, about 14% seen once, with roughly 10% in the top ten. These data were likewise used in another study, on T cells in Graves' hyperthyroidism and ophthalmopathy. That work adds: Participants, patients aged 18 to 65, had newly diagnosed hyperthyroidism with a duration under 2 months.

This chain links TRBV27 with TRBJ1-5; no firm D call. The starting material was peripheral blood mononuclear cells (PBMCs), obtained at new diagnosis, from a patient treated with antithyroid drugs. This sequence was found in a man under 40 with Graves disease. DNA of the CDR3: TGTGCCAGCAGTTATCGGGCAGTGGGTCAGCCCCAGCATTTT. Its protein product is CASSYRAVGQPQHF.